This T cell receptor (delta chain) was identified in a study of Vδ1+ human thymocytes. Whole-study results and caveats: Highly polyclonal TRG and TRD repertoires with Gaussian CDR3 length distributions appeared in thymus. TRG sequences recurred across donors, whereas TRD sequences stayed essentially private.

RNA was extracted from the cells and then reverse transcribed. CDR3 amplicons came from multiplex PCR with pooled V-gene forward and constant-region reverse primers. TCRdb re-called the multiplex PCR reads with CATT. The table records roughly 56,000 delta-chain clones, over 13% of them present only once. This clone was seen a few times. Its target is unknown. Trimming shortened V by 3 bases and J by 0 bases, and 32 bases separated the two germline ends. Germline V lookup: CDR1 TSWWSYY, CDR2 QGS. This CDR3 has 22 residues. The source material was Vdelta1+ gamma-delta thymocytes from the thymus. This sample's subset: FACS-sorted CD3+ TCRalphabeta- TCRVdelta1+ TCRVdelta2- thymocytes. This TCR came from a girl under two years old who had congenital heart surgery. J is TRDJ1 and V is TRDV1, with D possibly called TRDD2 or TRDD3 (8 bases each). The CDR3 loop reads CALGDAFLYLTGGEVYTDKLIF. Here the CDR3 DNA reads TGTGCTCTTGGGGATGCCTTCCTATATCTGACTGGGGGGGAAGTCTACACCGATAAACTCATCTTT.